This is a list of T cell receptor beta chains from one sample in a study of PD-L1 blockade in urothelial cancer. Generated by immunoSEQ multiplex PCR, the TCRdb table keeps only in-frame clones and is missing some. The sample has about 74,000 clones; 84% are singletons. The sequenced sample was PBMCs, obtained around atezolizumab (anti-PD-L1) treatment. All receptors derive from a man aged 65 to 85 with urothelial cancer. CDR3s leave out the opening cysteine and the closing phenylalanine or tryptophan. The order of the fields is V gene, J gene, CDR3 length, CDR3 protein.

v_call: TRBV29-1
j_call: TRBJ1-2
cdr3_length: 12
cdr3_aa: SVEVPPGNYGYT

v_call: TRBV28
j_call: TRBJ1-5
cdr3_length: 14
cdr3_aa: ASSLFRDRARQPQH

v_call: TRBV29-1
j_call: TRBJ2-1
cdr3_length: 13
cdr3_aa: SVVGGLAGNNEQF

v_call: TRBV7-9
j_call: TRBJ1-2
cdr3_length: 17
cdr3_aa: ASSPWGGQAGGTGDGYT

v_call: TRBV14
j_call: TRBJ2-3
cdr3_length: 16
cdr3_aa: ASSQMAGEPSSTDTQY

v_call: TRBV7-8
j_call: TRBJ1-2
cdr3_length: 13
cdr3_aa: ASSIRDRGNYGYT

v_call: TRBV19
j_call: TRBJ1-5
cdr3_length: 12
cdr3_aa: ASSRRQGDQPQH

v_call: TRBV5-4
j_call: TRBJ1-2
cdr3_length: 11
cdr3_aa: ASSLGTAYGYT

v_call: TRBV5-1
j_call: TRBJ2-1
cdr3_length: 13
cdr3_aa: ASSSGTSNLNEQF

v_call: TRBV5-6
j_call: TRBJ1-4
cdr3_length: 13
cdr3_aa: ASSPQSPTNEKLF

v_call: TRBV7-3
j_call: TRBJ2-7
cdr3_length: 14
cdr3_aa: ASSSLPTSKSYEQY

v_call: TRBV6-5
j_call: .
cdr3_length: 11
cdr3_aa: ASRKTGNHEQY

v_call: TRBV20-1
j_call: TRBJ2-2
cdr3_length: 9
cdr3_aa: SASGTGELF

v_call: TRBV6-5
j_call: TRBJ2-7
cdr3_length: 12
cdr3_aa: ASSTGGGPTQQY

v_call: TRBV7-9
j_call: TRBJ2-7
cdr3_length: 15
cdr3_aa: ASSLRIRQGVSYEQY

v_call: TRBV11-1
j_call: TRBJ2-1
cdr3_length: 14
cdr3_aa: ASSPKAYRANNEQF

v_call: TRBV5-8
j_call: TRBJ2-2
cdr3_length: 13
cdr3_aa: ASSLGTSYTGELF

v_call: TRBV7-9
j_call: TRBJ2-6
cdr3_length: 13
cdr3_aa: ASSLTSSGANVLT

v_call: TRBV9
j_call: TRBJ2-3
cdr3_length: 15
cdr3_aa: ASSAYGRARTTDTQY

v_call: TRBV5-4
j_call: TRBJ2-1
cdr3_length: 14
cdr3_aa: ASSPRAISSYNEQF

v_call: TRBV19
j_call: TRBJ1-1
cdr3_length: 10
cdr3_aa: ASYGTDGEAF

v_call: TRBV5-1
j_call: TRBJ2-3
cdr3_length: 15
cdr3_aa: ASSLGAGDRGRNTQY

v_call: TRBV29-1
j_call: TRBJ2-7
cdr3_length: 11
cdr3_aa: SVGAFAGAEQY

v_call: TRBV7-2
j_call: TRBJ2-3
cdr3_length: 13
cdr3_aa: ASSFKKGALDTQY

v_call: TRBV5-6
j_call: TRBJ1-5
cdr3_length: 13
cdr3_aa: ASSWGQGAYQPQH

v_call: TRBV19
j_call: TRBJ2-1
cdr3_length: 13
cdr3_aa: ASSKLAGVSNEQF

v_call: TRBV10-2
j_call: TRBJ2-2
cdr3_length: 12
cdr3_aa: ASNRGMNTGELF

v_call: TRBV30
j_call: TRBJ1-5
cdr3_length: 13
cdr3_aa: AWSVMGASNQPQH

v_call: TRBV7-8
j_call: TRBJ1-4
cdr3_length: 11
cdr3_aa: ASSLTGREKLF